This TCR beta chain is from a study of T and B cells in COVID-19 patients. The wider study: COVID-19 patients gave peripheral blood either during active infection or after recovery. Recovered patients mostly had mild to moderate COVID-19 managed as outpatients. Notes on the study in general: Patients with COVID-19 reportedly showed strongly skewed T cell receptor beta variable and joining gene usage. Active COVID-19 showed highly clonal TRB repertoires; recovery showed diversity and richness above healthy donors.

BIOMED2 TRB-A/B primer pools were used in multiplex TRB PCR. Using its own MiXCR run on the multiplex PCR reads, TCRdb lists one record per CDR3 protein. The repertoire has 20,000 to 25,000 distinct CDR3 sequences, under 35% of them found once; the top ten carry 2.1%. Germline assignment: CDR1 MNHNS and CDR2 SASEGT. V gave up 6 bases and J gave up 4 bases; unmatched junction bases: 5. The CDR3 length is 15 residues. A note on this clonotype: What it binds is unknown.

Each TRB amplification used roughly 230-550 ng of genomic DNA from blood. The sequenced sample was blood. This chain uses TRBV6-1 with TRBJ2-1, with 11 nucleotides matching TRBD2. The sequence was collected from a human donor who had recovered from COVID-19. CDR3 sequence (DNA): TGTGCCAGCAGGCCGGGACTAGCGGAGTACAATGAGCAGTTCTTC. Amino acid sequence: CASRPGLAEYNEQFF.